Sequencing of this TCR beta chain was carried out in a study of blood T cell repertoires in COVID-19 (dated by TCRdb to 2018 to 2021). The study in broad terms: Samples from collaborators originated in the United States, Italy and Spain and spanned both the acute and convalescent phases of COVID-19. The prospective study material was composed of cDNA or gDNA derived from T cells, B-cell-depleted T cells, or PBMCs. Subjects who had been exposed to COVID-19, were actively infected with it, or had recovered from it provided the deeply sampled blood TCRbeta repertoires that made up the dataset. A freely available public database, intended as a resource for researchers studying the immune response to SARS-CoV-2, is where the repertoires were released. Samples were obtained from the ongoing ImmuneRACE study (first 160 participants) and from 1,200 or so subjects provided by 6 global collaborators. Nearly every sample came with metadata listing a de-identified subject ID, COVID-19 status, age in years and sex. HLA class I and class II types, where available, came from metadata supplied by the sample provider rather than from assay-based typing.

In regard to this clone: This receptor's antigen is unknown. Base qualities are not provided; no much larger clone lies one nucleotide away.

The CDR3 contains 12 residues, cysteine and phenylalanine counted. Only the CDR3 portion is preserved as DNA: 36 bases, with reading frame beginning at the first base. Unmatched junction bases come to 3, with V trimmed by 7 bases and J by 5 bases. Study-wide findings and limitations: The amount of clinical and demographic metadata varied by source and participant and was provided uncurated.

TCRbeta CDR3 regions were amplified from genomic DNA by means of the immunoSEQ Assay, a bias-controlled multiplex PCR. Concerning the study's data processing: Within the assay, amplification of reference gene primers was used to estimate how many nucleated cells each sample contained. To quantify the absolute abundance of each unique TCRbeta CDR3 rearrangement, sequence reads were collapsed and filtered. For each sample, productive Simpson clonality was calculated as the square root of Simpson's diversity index over productive rearrangements. The clones in this table, taken by TCRdb from immuneACCESS, are in-frame only. Not every clone is retained; where verified, under half of the shortfall comes from an unresolved V gene, and the cause of the rest is unknown. V and J calls and clone size are given by that table; D and trimming were obtained from the DNA. A total of approximately 30,000 clones appear in this sample, roughly 90% of them only once. Less than 3.5% of the sample lies in the top ten.

The collaborating institutions used their own protocols to collect whole blood in K2EDTA tubes. Collaborator samples were shipped for TCRbeta analysis as frozen whole blood, isolated PBMCs, or DNA extracted from either sample type. Sequencing used peripheral blood. This sequence was found in a human donor in a cohort sampled during active COVID-19. This chain is built from TRBV12-3 or TRBV12-4 and TRBJ2-5, with TRBD1 matching 8 junction bases. The nucleotides read TGTGCCAGCAATCAGGGGGCGGAGACCCAGTACTTC. This is translated as CASNQGAETQYF.